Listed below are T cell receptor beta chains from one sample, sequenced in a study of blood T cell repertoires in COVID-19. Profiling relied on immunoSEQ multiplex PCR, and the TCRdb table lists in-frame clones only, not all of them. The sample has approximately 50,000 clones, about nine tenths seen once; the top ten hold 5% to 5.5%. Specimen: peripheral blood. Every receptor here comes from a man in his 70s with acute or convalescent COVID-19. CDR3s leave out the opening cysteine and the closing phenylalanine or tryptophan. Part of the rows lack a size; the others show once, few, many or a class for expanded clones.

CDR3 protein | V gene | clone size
ATSAGEWSGYT | TRBV24-1 | -
ASSSGLAGTVSQY | TRBV7-2 | -
ASSPVTGGITEAF | TRBV5-1 | -
ASSPIGQFYGYT | TRBV7-2 | -
ASSLQQGGDTEAF | TRBV19 | few
ASSIDLVNEQF | TRBV11-1 | once
ASSRQGFNQPQH | TRBV18 | -
ASKGGTYYEQY | TRBV6-7 | once
ASSLESGGNYDEQY | TRBV5-1 | -
ASRSDRVTEAF | TRBV7-2 | -
ASSVWDSLNPFNEQF | TRBV9 | -
SAQSTSRTGELF | TRBV29-1 | medium-sized
ASSPGTGLIQSSYNEQF | TRBV4-2 | -
ASSLGPGNYGYT | TRBV7-9 | -
ASSLVGTGSYEQY | TRBV5-6 | few
ASSYGTGGTYEQY | TRBV6-6 | -
ASSHDRVSGANVLT | TRBV27 | -
ASSSSGQGNTIY | TRBV5-4 | -
ASRPGLPYEQY | TRBV5-5 | -
ASRQGWSGELF | TRBV2 | few
ATRNRANTEAF | TRBV24-1 | few
ASSLDRGNTIY | TRBV7-9 | -
ASNQGPGYT | TRBV6-5 | -
ASRPTSTGSNEKLF | TRBV27 | -
ASSIVPGTGTARAF | TRBV19 | -
ASSELRTSGREETQY | TRBV25-1 | once
ASSARQGADTGELF | TRBV2 | -
ASSTSTAFGGNEQF | TRBV19 | -
ASSPETGNYGYT | TRBV7-2 | -
ASSPNTGNTEAF | TRBV9 | -
AWLNQGRGEQY | TRBV30 | -
AWSPISGANVLT | TRBV30 | -
ASSQDNYYEQY | TRBV3-1/TRBV3-2 | -
ASSYSNPARGTLH | TRBV6-2/TRBV6-3 | -
ASKMDTLTGYT | TRBV28 | -
ASSFREKLF | TRBV28 | -